This entry is about one T cell receptor beta chain. Its antigen is undetermined. The entry originates in a study of shared clonotypes between healthy human individuals. Overall study: Used for every donor were three CD4 naive, three CD4 memory, two CD8 naive and one CD8 memory plate. Study-wide results and limits: The small donor group covered limited genetic and exposure diversity.

The material for each subset, its genomic DNA, was split evenly across several immunoSEQ plates. TCRdb's copy holds only in-frame clones and misses some; the assay was immunoSEQ multiplex PCR. The sample records 2,500,000 or so clones, 80% to 95% being singletons. CDR3 length: 13 residues. Germline V gene sequence: CDR1 KGHSH, CDR2 LQKENI. V shed 1 base and J shed 7 bases, with 10 bases lying between them. Specimen: naive CD4+ T cells from PBMCs. Subset: CD45RA+ positively selected. This TCR was recovered from a man aged 18 to 30 in good health. Some clones in this sample may be carry-over from other donors' samples. The chain recombines TRBV18 with TRBJ1-1; D perhaps matches TRBD1 (6 bases). Here the CDR3 reads CASSPQGGIEAFF. CDR3 DNA sequence: TGTGCCAGCTCACCACAAGGGGGTATTGAAGCTTTCTTT. Drawing the rest from reference TRBV18 and TRBJ1-1, the complete variable domain is NAGVMQNPRHLVRRRGQEARLRCSPMKGHSHVYWYRQLPEEGLKFMVYLQKENIIDESGMPKERFSAEFPKEGPSILRIQQVVRGDSAAYFCASSPQGGIEAFFGQGTRLTVV.